This T cell receptor beta chain was documented in a study of beta chain features in type 1 diabetes. Study observations and caveats: Researchers report that Type 1 diabetes patients had moderately but significantly shorter TCRB CDR3s across all four CD4+ subsets. cDNA sequencing could over-represent cells with high TCR expression. Reduced insertions and increased deletions marked VDJ junctions in type 1 diabetes patients.

Sorting that relied on CD45RO/CCR7/CD25/CD127/CD95/CD27 yielded CD4+ naive, central memory, regulatory and stem cell-like memory cells. As regards this clone: The antigen remains unidentified.

The isolated RNA, all of it, was reverse transcribed, so expressed TCRB transcripts were what got sequenced. Produced via immunoSEQ multiplex PCR; TCRdb's table is partial and in-frame only. The data contain tens of thousands of clones, roughly 45% of them singletons. The CDR3 length is 11 residues. Germline V lookup: CDR1 MNHNY, CDR2 SVGAGI (reference sequence). Trimming stripped 7 bases from V and 6 bases from J, with 7 bases between. Sequenced sample: stem cell memory CD4+ T cells from blood. The receptor's source is a man aged 25 to 40 with type 1 diabetes. The chain uses TRBV6-6 and TRBJ2-1; D is perhaps TRBD2 (6 bases). The CDR3, as DNA: TGTGCCAGCAAGACTAGCAATGAGCAGTTCTTC. Residues: CASKTSNEQFF.